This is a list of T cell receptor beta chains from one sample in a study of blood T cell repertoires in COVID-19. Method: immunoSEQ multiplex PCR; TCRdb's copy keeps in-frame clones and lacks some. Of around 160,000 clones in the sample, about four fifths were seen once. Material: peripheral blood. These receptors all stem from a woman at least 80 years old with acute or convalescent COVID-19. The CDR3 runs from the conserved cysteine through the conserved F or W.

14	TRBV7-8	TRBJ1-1	CASSLGSSGDEAFF
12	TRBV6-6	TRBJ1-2	CASEDRSYGYTF
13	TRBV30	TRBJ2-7	CAWCPCGAAGQYF
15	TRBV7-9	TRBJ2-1	CASSLKGAGVNEQFF
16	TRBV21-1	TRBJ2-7	CASSKFSGTSKYEQYF
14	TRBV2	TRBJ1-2	CASSDDWTGGGYTF
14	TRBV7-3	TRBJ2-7	CASSLLPGAGEQYF
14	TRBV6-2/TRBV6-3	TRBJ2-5	CASSYLTPKETQYF
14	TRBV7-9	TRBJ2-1	CASSSGTLNNEQFF
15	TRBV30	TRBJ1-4	CAWGQGEVTNEKLFF
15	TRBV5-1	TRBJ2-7	CASSKGQPSSYEQYF
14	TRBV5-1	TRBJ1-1	CASAPYRGGTEAFF
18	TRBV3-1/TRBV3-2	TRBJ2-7	CASSHQLPGTSSSYEQYF
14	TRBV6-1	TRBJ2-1	CASSSAGMYNEQFF
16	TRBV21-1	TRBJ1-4	CASSTGEGKTNEKLFF
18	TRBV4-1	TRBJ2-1	CASSPGPWTSPLRAEQFF
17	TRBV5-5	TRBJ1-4	CASRFGDSVRKNEKLFF
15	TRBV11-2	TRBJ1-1	CASSSQGAANTEAFF
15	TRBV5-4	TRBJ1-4	CASSTDRGRGEKLFF
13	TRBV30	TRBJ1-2	CAWRLQGDYGYTF
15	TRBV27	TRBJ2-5	CASSLRGLDSETQYF
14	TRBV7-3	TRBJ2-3	CASSLAGGSDTQYF
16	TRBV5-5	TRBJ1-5	CASSSRGGEGNQPQHF
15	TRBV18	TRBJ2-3	CASSQPTGGPDTQYF
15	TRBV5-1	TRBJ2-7	CASSGGLAGASQQYF
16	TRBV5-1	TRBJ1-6	CASSRGGATYNSPLHF
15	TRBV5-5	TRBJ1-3	CASSSRVSSGNTIYF
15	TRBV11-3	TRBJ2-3	CASSRLAGETDTQYF
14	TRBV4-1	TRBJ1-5	CASSQDDVPRPQHF
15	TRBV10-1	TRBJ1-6	CASKNRDRGYSPLHF
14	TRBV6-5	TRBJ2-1	CASTPGQGYNEQFF
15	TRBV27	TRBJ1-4	CASSSLGTQNEKLFF
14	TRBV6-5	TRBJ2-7	CATGVGAGNSEQYF
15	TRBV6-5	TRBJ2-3	CASSYPGAPSDTQYF
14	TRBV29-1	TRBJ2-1	CSGSAGQQTGGQFF
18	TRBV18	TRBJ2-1	CASSPIQQGHSSYNEQFF
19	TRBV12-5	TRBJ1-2	CASGLVLGTIGFRDNGYTF